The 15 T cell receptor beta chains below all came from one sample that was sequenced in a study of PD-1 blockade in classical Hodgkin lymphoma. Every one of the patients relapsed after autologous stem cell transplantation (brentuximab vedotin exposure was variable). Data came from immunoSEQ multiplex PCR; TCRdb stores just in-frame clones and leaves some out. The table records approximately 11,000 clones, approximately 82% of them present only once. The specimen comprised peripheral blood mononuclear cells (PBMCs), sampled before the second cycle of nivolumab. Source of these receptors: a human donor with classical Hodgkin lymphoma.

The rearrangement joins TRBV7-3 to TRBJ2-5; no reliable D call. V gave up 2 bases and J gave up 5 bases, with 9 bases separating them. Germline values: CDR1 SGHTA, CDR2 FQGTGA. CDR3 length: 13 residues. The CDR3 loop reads CASSLERAETQYF. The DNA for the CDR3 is TGTGCCAGCAGCTTAGAAAGAGCTGAGACCCAGTACTTC.

The CDR3 protein is CASCIGRVNTGELFF. CDR3 sequence (DNA): TGTGCCAGCTGTATTGGGCGGGTGAACACCGGGGAGCTGTTTTTT. The gene calls are TRBV2 and TRBJ2-2; D may be TRBD2 (5 bases). The germline V and J ends were trimmed by 8 bases and 1 base, with 14 bases remaining between them. CDR3 length equals 15 residues. CDR1 and CDR2 (germline): SNHLY, FYNNEI.

CDR3 sequence (DNA): TGTGCCAGCAGTTCACTAGCGGTACCCACAGATACGCAGTATTTT. This translates into CASSSLAVPTDTQYF. V is TRBV27 and J is TRBJ2-3; 8 nucleotides agree with TRBD2. Germline-derived CDR1 and CDR2 are MNHEY and SMNVEV (reference sequence). With 4 bases clipped from V and 2 bases from J, the junction kept 5 bases outside the gene matches. The CDR3 is made up of 15 amino acids.

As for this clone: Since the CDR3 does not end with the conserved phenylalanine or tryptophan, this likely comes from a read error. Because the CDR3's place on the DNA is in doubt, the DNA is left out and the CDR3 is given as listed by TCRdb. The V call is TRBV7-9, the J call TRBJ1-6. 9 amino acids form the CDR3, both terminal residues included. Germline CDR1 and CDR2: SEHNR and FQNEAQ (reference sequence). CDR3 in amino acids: CASSSRWQP.

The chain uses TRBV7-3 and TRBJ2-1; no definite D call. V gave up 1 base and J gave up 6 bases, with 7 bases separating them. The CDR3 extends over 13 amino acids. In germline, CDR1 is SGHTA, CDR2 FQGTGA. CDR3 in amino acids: CASSLNFVNEQFF. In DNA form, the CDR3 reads TGTGCCAGCAGCTTAAACTTCGTCAATGAGCAGTTCTTC.

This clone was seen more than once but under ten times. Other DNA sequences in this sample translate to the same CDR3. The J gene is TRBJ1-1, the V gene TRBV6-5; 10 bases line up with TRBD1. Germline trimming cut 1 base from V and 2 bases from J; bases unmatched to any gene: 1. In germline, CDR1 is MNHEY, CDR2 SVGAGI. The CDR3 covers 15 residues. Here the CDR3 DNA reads TGTGCCAGCAGTTACTGGGACAGGGGAAACACTGAAGCTTTCTTT. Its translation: CASSYWDRGNTEAFF.

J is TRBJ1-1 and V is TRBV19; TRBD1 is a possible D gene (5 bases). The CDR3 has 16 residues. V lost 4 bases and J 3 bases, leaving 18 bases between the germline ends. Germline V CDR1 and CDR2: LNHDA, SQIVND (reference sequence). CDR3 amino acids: CASSTRWGGTDTEAFF. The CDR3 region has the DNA TGTGCCAGTAGTACCCGATGGGGGGGGACCGACACTGAAGCTTTCTTT. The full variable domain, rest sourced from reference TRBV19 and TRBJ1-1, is DGGITQSPKYLFRKEGQNVTLSCEQNLNHDAMYWYRQDPGQGLRLIYYSQIVNDFQKGDIAEGYSVSREKKESFPLTVTSAQKNPTAFYLCASSTRWGGTDTEAFFGQGTRLTVV.

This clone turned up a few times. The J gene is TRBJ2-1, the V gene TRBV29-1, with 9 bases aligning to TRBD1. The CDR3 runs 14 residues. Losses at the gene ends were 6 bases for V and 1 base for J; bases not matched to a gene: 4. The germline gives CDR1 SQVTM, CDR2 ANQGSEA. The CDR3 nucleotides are TGCAGCGTGATGGGACAGGGATCCTACAATGAGCAGTTCTTC. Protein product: CSVMGQGSYNEQFF.

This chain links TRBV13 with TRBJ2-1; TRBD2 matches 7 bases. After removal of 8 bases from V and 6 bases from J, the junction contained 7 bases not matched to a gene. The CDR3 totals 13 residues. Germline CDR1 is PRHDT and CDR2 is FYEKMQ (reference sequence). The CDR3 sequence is CASDQRGRNEQFF. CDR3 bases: TGTGCCAGCGACCAGCGGGGCCGCAATGAGCAGTTCTTC.

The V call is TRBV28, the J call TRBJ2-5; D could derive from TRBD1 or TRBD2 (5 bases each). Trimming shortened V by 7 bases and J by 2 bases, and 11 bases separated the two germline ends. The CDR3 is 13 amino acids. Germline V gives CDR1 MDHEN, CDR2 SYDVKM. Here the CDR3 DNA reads TGTGCCAGCATTCGGGGACGTCAAGAGACCCAGTACTTC. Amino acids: CASIRGRQETQYF.

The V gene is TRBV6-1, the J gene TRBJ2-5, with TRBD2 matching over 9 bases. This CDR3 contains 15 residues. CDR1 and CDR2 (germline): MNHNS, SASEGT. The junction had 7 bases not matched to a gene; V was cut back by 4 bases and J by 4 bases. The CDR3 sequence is CASSGLAVDGETQYF. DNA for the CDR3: TGTGCCAGCAGTGGACTAGCGGTAGACGGAGAGACCCAGTACTTC.

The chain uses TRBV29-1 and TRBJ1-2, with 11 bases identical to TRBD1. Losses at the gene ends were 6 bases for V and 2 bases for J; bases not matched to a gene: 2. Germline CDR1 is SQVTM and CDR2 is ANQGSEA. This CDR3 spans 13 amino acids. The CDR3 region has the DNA TGCAGCGTCGGGACAGGGGGAAACTATGGCTACACCTTC. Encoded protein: CSVGTGGNYGYTF.

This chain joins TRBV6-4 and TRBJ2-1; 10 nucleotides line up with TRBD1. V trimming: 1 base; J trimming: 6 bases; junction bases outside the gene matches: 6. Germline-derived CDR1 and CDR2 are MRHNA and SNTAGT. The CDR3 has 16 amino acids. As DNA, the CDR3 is TGTGCCAGCAGTGACTTAGGACAGGGGGAGGGCAATGAGCAGTTCTTC. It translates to CASSDLGQGEGNEQFF.

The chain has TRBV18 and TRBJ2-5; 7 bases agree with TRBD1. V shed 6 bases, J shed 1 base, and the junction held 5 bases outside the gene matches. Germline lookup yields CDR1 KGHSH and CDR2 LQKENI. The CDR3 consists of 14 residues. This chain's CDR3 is CASSGDRAQETQYF. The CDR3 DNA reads TGTGCCAGCTCTGGGGACAGAGCCCAAGAGACCCAGTACTTC.

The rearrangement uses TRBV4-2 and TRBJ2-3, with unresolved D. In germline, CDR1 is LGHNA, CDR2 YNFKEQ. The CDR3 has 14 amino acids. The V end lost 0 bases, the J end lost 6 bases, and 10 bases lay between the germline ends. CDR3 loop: CASSQDNADDTQYF. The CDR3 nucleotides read TGTGCCAGCAGCCAAGATAATGCAGACGATACGCAGTATTTT.